The next 24 T cell receptor beta chains were all read from a single sample in a study of shared clonotypes between healthy human individuals. TCRdb's copy holds only in-frame clones and misses some; the assay was immunoSEQ multiplex PCR. The table lists more than 400,000 clones, around 73% of them singletons. Sequenced input: PBMCs. Source of these receptors: a middle-aged woman in good health. Some clones in this sample may be carry-over from other donors' samples.

The chain employs TRBV5-6 and TRBJ2-3, with TRBD2 as a possible D gene (6 bases). Germline CDR1 reads SGHDT; CDR2 reads YYEEEE. This CDR3 has 19 residues. Trimming shortened V by 1 base and J by 2 bases, and 23 bases separated the two germline ends. In nucleotides, the CDR3 is TGTGCCAGCAGCTTGCTTGTTGGGACTCCCGAAACCTACACAGATACGCAGTATTTT. Protein: CASSLLVGTPETYTDTQYF. Filled out from reference TRBV5-6 and TRBJ2-3, the complete variable domain reads DAGVTQSPTHLIKTRGQQVTLRCSPKSGHDTVSWYQQALGQGPQFIFQYYEEEERQRGNFPDRFSGHQFPNYSSELNVNALLLGDSALYLCASSLLVGTPETYTDTQYFGPGTRLTVL.

This clone was detected a few times. The rearrangement uses TRBV20-1 and TRBJ2-7; D is perhaps TRBD1 (6 bases). The CDR3 covers 11 residues. Germline values: CDR1 DFQATT, CDR2 SNEGSKA (reference sequence). Deletions cut 5 bases from V and 6 bases from J, with 11 bases between. CDR3 region: CSAYGGSEQYF. The DNA for the CDR3 is TGCAGTGCTTATGGGGGCAGCGAGCAGTACTTC.

J is TRBJ2-1 and V is TRBV27; TRBD2 matches at 9 bases. J lost 13 bases, V lost 2 bases, and 3 bases had no gene match. Germline V gene sequence: CDR1 MNHEY, CDR2 SMNVEV (reference sequence). The CDR3 extends over 12 amino acids. Written as DNA, the CDR3 is TGTGCCAGCAGTTTACGCGGGAGGGCCCAGTTCTTC. Amino acids: CASSLRGRAQFF.

The V gene is TRBV7-2, the J gene TRBJ2-7; D remains ambiguous. The V gene's germline CDR1 is SGHTA and CDR2 FQGNSA. V was cut by 1 base and J by 4 bases, with 11 bases left in between. The length of the CDR3 is 14 residues. CDR3 coding DNA: TGTGCCAGCAGCTTAGTAGAGATGGGGTACGAGCAGTACTTC. Its protein is CASSLVEMGYEQYF.

In this sample, this clone turned up many times. Other nucleotide sequences from this sample produce the same CDR3. J is TRBJ1-1 and V is TRBV30; D possibly corresponds to TRBD1 (5 bases). The CDR3 loop spans 16 amino acids. Germline-derived CDR1 and CDR2 are GTSNPN and SVGIG (reference sequence). Trimming pared 8 bases from V and 4 bases from J, leaving 26 bases between. CDR3 loop: CAAEAGMISWSTEAFF. CDR3 DNA sequence: TGTGCCGCGGAGGCAGGGATGATTTCTTGGAGCACTGAAGCTTTCTTT.

The chain joins TRBV25-1 to TRBJ2-7, with 8 bases aligning to TRBD1. The germline CDR1 and CDR2 sequences are MGHDK and SYGVNS. CDR3 length equals 15 residues. The junction had 8 bases not matched to a gene; V was cut back by 1 base and J by 6 bases. This CDR3 is CASSEFVTGAGEQYF. In DNA, the CDR3 is TGTGCCAGCAGTGAATTCGTGACAGGGGCGGGCGAGCAGTACTTC.

This chain links TRBV29-1 with TRBJ2-1; 13 nucleotides match TRBD2. This CDR3 comprises 16 residues. From germline, CDR1 is SQVTM and CDR2 ANQGSEA. With 7 bases clipped from V and 10 bases from J, the junction kept 16 bases outside the gene matches. The CDR3 spells CSAGGQAGLAGKEQFF. The CDR3 nucleotides read TGCAGCGCTGGGGGTCAAGCGGGACTAGCGGGGAAGGAGCAGTTCTTC.

This chain connects TRBV27 to TRBJ1-2; D remains unclear. Germline-derived CDR1 and CDR2 are MNHEY and SMNVEV (reference sequence). Trimming cost V 3 bases and J 0 bases, with 5 bases left between them. CDR3 length equals 13 residues. The CDR3 DNA follows: TGTGCCAGCAGTTTGATGTCTAACTATGGCTACACCTTC. This encodes CASSLMSNYGYTF.

Concerning this clone: A read error may explain this, as a much larger clone is one base away. The genes are TRBV7-2 and TRBJ2-1, with D possibly matching TRBD2 (6 bases). Germline V gene lookup returns CDR1 SGHTA and CDR2 FQGNSA. V was pared by 5 bases and J by 0 bases, with 8 bases between. This CDR3 comprises 14 residues. The CDR3: CASSATSSYNEQFF. For the CDR3, the DNA is TGTGCCAGCAGCGCGACTAGCTCCTACAATGAGCAGTTCTTC.

CDR3 loop: CASSIDPTGVYEQYF. Written as DNA, the CDR3 is TGTGCCAGTAGTATAGATCCGACAGGCGTCTACGAGCAGTACTTC. This chain connects TRBV19 to TRBJ2-7; tentative D call: TRBD1 (6 bases). CDR1 and CDR2 (germline): LNHDA, SQIVND (reference sequence). The length of the CDR3 is 15 residues. Trimming took off 0 bases at V and 3 bases at J, with 12 bases between the two ends.

This clone was seen once. The chain joins TRBV27 to TRBJ2-7, with TRBD1 matching 8 bases. With 3 bases clipped from V and 2 bases from J, the junction kept 6 bases outside the gene matches. Germline CDR1 is MNHEY and CDR2 is SMNVEV (reference sequence). The CDR3 covers 15 residues. The CDR3 is CASSFTGQGAYEQYF. As DNA, the CDR3 is TGTGCCAGCAGTTTCACCGGACAGGGTGCCTACGAGCAGTACTTC.

The J gene is TRBJ2-3, the V gene TRBV6-6; no reliable D call. This CDR3 has 13 residues. V dropped 6 bases and J dropped 0 bases, with 7 bases sitting between them. Germline V gene data show CDR1 as MNHNY and CDR2 as SVGAGI (reference sequence). The CDR3 DNA reads as TGTGCCAGCAGAGGCGGTAGCACAGATACGCAGTATTTT. This sequence encodes CASRGGSTDTQYF.

This clone was recorded only once. The chain is built from TRBV5-1 and TRBJ2-5, with D perhaps matching TRBD1 or TRBD2 (6 bases each). The CDR3 runs 15 residues. Trimming took off 4 bases at V and 4 bases at J, with 17 bases between the two ends. Germline CDR1 is SGHRS and CDR2 is YFSETQ. CDR3 in amino acids: CASSRGPGGIETQYF. The CDR3 bases are TGCGCCAGCAGCCGAGGGCCCGGGGGCATAGAGACCCAGTACTTC.

The genes are TRBV10-3 and TRBJ2-1, with 8 bases lining up with TRBD2. Germline loops: CDR1 ENHRY, CDR2 SYGVKD. The CDR3 is made up of 15 amino acids. J gave up 5 bases and V 6 bases, and 9 bases lay outside the gene matches. The DNA for the CDR3 is TGTGCCATCAGCCTCCAAGCGGGAGCCCACAATGAGCAGTTCTTC. Protein: CAISLQAGAHNEQFF.

On this clone itself: A much larger clone is a single base away; this may be a read error. This chain connects TRBV20-1 to TRBJ2-7; D unresolved. The length of the CDR3 is 11 residues. Germline CDR1 DFQATT, CDR2 SNEGSKA (reference sequence). CDR3 nucleotide sequence: TGCAGTGCTAAGGGAATTTACGCGCAGTACTTC. Translation: CSAKGIYAQYF.

The chain combines TRBV29-1 with TRBJ1-2; D is perhaps TRBD1 (5 bases). The CDR3 length is 16 residues. Germline loops: CDR1 SQVTM, CDR2 ANQGSEA. The ends were cut back, 2 bases at V and 2 bases at J, with 18 bases in the middle. The CDR3 is CSVEFFGRAGNYGYTF. In DNA, the CDR3 is TGCAGCGTTGAATTTTTCGGCAGGGCAGGGAACTATGGCTACACCTTC.

The V and J genes are TRBV7-9 and TRBJ1-4; weak D call: TRBD1 (5 bases). The ends were cut back, 3 bases at V and 8 bases at J, with 13 bases in the middle. Germline V gene lookup returns CDR1 SEHNR and CDR2 FQNEAQ (reference sequence). CDR3 length equals 14 residues. The CDR3 sequence: CASSLGESDEKLFF. Written as DNA, the CDR3 is TGTGCCAGCAGCTTGGGGGAGTCGGACGAAAAACTGTTTTTT.

The chain joins TRBV29-1 to TRBJ1-1; D not certain. Trimming took off 3 bases at V and 0 bases at J, with 11 bases between the two ends. This CDR3 contains 14 residues. Germline-derived CDR1 and CDR2 are SQVTM and ANQGSEA. The CDR3 sequence: CSVDTPYLNTEAFF. The CDR3 DNA is TGCAGCGTTGACACGCCTTATCTGAACACTGAAGCTTTCTTT.

This clone has a single count. The chain links TRBV28 to TRBJ1-2; D is undetermined. Germline V lookup: CDR1 MDHEN, CDR2 SYDVKM. Trimming removed 8 bases from V and 4 bases from J, with 8 bases in between. The CDR3 loop spans 11 amino acids. CDR3 residues: CASVDFYGYTF. The DNA of the CDR3 is TGTGCCAGCGTTGATTTCTATGGCTACACCTTC.

V gene TRBV2 combines with J gene TRBJ2-5, with TRBD1 as a possible D gene (5 bases). This CDR3 has 13 residues. Germline lookup yields CDR1 SNHLY and CDR2 FYNNEI. Trimming stripped 5 bases from V and 3 bases from J, with 10 bases between. Written as DNA, the CDR3 is TGTGCCAGCAGTACAGACAGAAAAGAGACCCAGTACTTC. Translation: CASSTDRKETQYF.

In DNA, the CDR3 is TGCAGCGTTTCCGGGGTCCTCGGTCACAGCTCCTACGAGCAGTACTTC. This codes for CSVSGVLGHSSYEQYF. This rearrangement joins TRBV29-1 to TRBJ2-7; perhaps TRBD2 as D (5 bases). The germline V and J ends were trimmed by 5 bases and 0 bases, with 20 bases remaining between them. From germline, CDR1 is SQVTM and CDR2 ANQGSEA. The CDR3 runs 16 residues.

The chain employs TRBV10-3 and TRBJ2-5, with 9 bases fitting TRBD1. The CDR3 spans 16 residues. Germline CDR1 is ENHRY and CDR2 is SYGVKD. V was clipped by 4 bases and J by 5 bases; unmatched bases: 11. The CDR3 here is CAISGGQGLDEETQYF. The CDR3 coding sequence is TGTGCCATCAGTGGAGGACAGGGGTTGGACGAGGAGACCCAGTACTTC.

The rearrangement joins TRBV29-1 to TRBJ2-5; 9 bases are shared with TRBD1. Losses at the gene ends were 7 bases for V and 2 bases for J; bases not matched to a gene: 5. Germline V gene data show CDR1 as SQVTM and CDR2 as ANQGSEA. The CDR3 has 13 amino acids. CDR3 protein: CSGMTGGQETQYF. CDR3 bases: TGCAGCGGGATGACAGGGGGACAAGAGACCCAGTACTTC.

As for this clone: Other DNA sequences in the same sample also yield this CDR3. CDR3 sequence: CAISAQQETQYF. CDR3 DNA sequence: TGTGCCATCAGTGCACAGCAAGAGACCCAGTACTTC. V gene TRBV10-3 combines with J gene TRBJ2-5; D gene unclear. V lost 4 bases, J lost 2 bases, and 5 bases lay in between. This CDR3 spans 12 amino acids. The germline V gene encodes CDR1 ENHRY and CDR2 SYGVKD.